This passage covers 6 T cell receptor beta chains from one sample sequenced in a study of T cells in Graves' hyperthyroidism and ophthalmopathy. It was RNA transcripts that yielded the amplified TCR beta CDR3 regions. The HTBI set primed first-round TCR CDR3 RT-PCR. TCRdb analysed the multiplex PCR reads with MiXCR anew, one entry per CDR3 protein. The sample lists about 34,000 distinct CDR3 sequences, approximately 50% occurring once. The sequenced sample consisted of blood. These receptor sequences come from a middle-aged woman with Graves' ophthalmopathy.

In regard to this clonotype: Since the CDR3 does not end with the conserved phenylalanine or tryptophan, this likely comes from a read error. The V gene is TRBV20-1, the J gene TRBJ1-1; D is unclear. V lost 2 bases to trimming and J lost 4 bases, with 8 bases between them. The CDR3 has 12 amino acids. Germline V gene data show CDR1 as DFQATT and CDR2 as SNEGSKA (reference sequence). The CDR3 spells CSARSEGTEAFC. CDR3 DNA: TGCAGTGCTAGATCAGAGGGCACTGAAGCTTTCTGT.

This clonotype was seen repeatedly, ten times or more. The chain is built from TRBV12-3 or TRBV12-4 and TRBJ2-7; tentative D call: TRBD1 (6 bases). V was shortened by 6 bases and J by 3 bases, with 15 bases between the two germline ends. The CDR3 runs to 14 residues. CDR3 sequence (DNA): TGTGCCAGCAGACACCACGGGACAAACTACGAGCAGTACTTC. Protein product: CASRHHGTNYEQYF.

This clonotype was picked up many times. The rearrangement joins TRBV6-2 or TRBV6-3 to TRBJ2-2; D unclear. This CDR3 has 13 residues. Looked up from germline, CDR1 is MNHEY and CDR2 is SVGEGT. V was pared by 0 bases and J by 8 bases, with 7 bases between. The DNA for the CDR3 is TGTGCCAGCAGTTACTCGGAAACGGGGGAGCTGTTTTTT. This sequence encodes CASSYSETGELFF.

The CDR3 region is CASSDTGTSVPDTQFF. CDR3 DNA sequence: TGTGCCAGCAGTGACACCGGGACTAGCGTGCCAGATACGCAGTTCTTC. The chain couples TRBV6-4 to TRBJ2-1; TRBD2 agrees at 10 bases. With 2 bases clipped from V and 12 bases from J, the junction kept 13 bases outside the gene matches. Germline values: CDR1 MRHNA, CDR2 SNTAGT. The CDR3 loop spans 16 amino acids.

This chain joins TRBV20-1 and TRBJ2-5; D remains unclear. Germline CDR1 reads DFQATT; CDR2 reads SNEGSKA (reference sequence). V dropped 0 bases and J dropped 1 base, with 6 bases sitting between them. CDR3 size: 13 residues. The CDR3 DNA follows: TGCAGTGCTAGAGATCGCGTCCAAGAGACCCAGTACTTC. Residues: CSARDRVQETQYF.

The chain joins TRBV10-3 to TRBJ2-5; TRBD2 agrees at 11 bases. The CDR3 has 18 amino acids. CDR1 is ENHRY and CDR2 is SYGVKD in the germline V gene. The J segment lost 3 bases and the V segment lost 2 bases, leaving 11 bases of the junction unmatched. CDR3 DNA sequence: TGTGCCATCAGTGAGCCACAGGGACTAGCGGTCTATAAAGAGACCCAGTACTTC. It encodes CAISEPQGLAVYKETQYF.